These T cell receptor beta chains were read from a single sample in a study of cytomegalovirus exposure and HLA in healthy donors. Here immunoSEQ multiplex PCR was the method, and the copy in TCRdb shows in-frame clones only, minus some. The sample consists of approximately 200,000 clones, about 80% of them appearing once. The specimen sequenced was PBMCs. The receptors shown here come from a woman in her 30s in good health and CMV-seropositive. CDR3s include the opening cysteine and the closing phenylalanine or tryptophan. D genes are given only for firm matches. Where a row states a size, it is once, few, many or the class of an expanded clone; other rows omit it.

V gene: TRBV18; J gene: TRBJ2-3; clone size: NA; D gene: TRBD1; CDR3 DNA: TGTGCCAGCTCACCGCGGGACAGGGGGCGCGGCACAGATACGCAGTATTTT; CDR3 protein: CASSPRDRGRGTDTQYF
V gene: TRBV9; J gene: TRBJ2-1; clone size: NA; D gene: TRBD1; CDR3 DNA: TGTGCCAGCAGCGTAGGACAGGGAAGGTACAATGAGCAGTTCTTC; CDR3 protein: CASSVGQGRYNEQFF
V gene: TRBV7-8; J gene: TRBJ2-3; clone size: NA; D gene: TRBD2; CDR3 DNA: TGTGCCAGCAGCTTAGTGGGGACTAGCGGGAGTAAAGATACGCAGTATTTT; CDR3 protein: CASSLVGTSGSKDTQYF
V gene: TRBV29-1; J gene: TRBJ2-1; clone size: NA; D gene: TRBD1; CDR3 DNA: TGCAGCGTCATTCCCGGGACAGGGGGCAGGGATGAGCAGTTCTTC; CDR3 protein: CSVIPGTGGRDEQFF
V gene: TRBV11-2; J gene: TRBJ2-7; clone size: NA; D gene: TRBD2; CDR3 DNA: TGTGCCAGCAGCCAACGACTAGCGGACTACGAGCAGTACTTC; CDR3 protein: CASSQRLADYEQYF
V gene: TRBV30; J gene: TRBJ2-5; clone size: few; D gene: TRBD2; CDR3 DNA: TGTGCCTGGAGTGTTTTAGCGGGAGGTGAAGAGACCCAGTACTTC; CDR3 protein: CAWSVLAGGEETQYF
V gene: TRBV4-2; J gene: TRBJ2-2; clone size: NA; D gene: NA; CDR3 DNA: TGTGCCAGCAGCCAAGATGGGGCAGGGAACACCGGGGAGCTGTTTTTT; CDR3 protein: CASSQDGAGNTGELFF
V gene: TRBV6-1; J gene: TRBJ2-7; clone size: NA; D gene: NA; CDR3 DNA: TGTGCCAGCAGTGAACGCAGTTCCTACGAGCAGTACTTC; CDR3 protein: CASSERSSYEQYF
V gene: TRBV5-1; J gene: TRBJ2-1; clone size: NA; D gene: NA; CDR3 DNA: TGCGCCAGCAGTTTGAACCCCCTAAATGAGCAGTTCTTC; CDR3 protein: CASSLNPLNEQFF
V gene: TRBV25-1; J gene: TRBJ1-6; clone size: once; D gene: NA; CDR3 DNA: TGTGCCAGCAAAAATCCAGGCCTCTATAATTCACCCCTCCACTTT; CDR3 protein: CASKNPGLYNSPLHF
V gene: TRBV19; J gene: TRBJ1-1; clone size: NA; D gene: NA; CDR3 DNA: TGTGCCAGTAGTAGAACGGGATACGACTTATATGAAGCTTTCTTT; CDR3 protein: CASSRTGYDLYEAFF
V gene: TRBV6-5; J gene: TRBJ2-2; clone size: NA; D gene: NA; CDR3 DNA: TGTGCCAGCAAGGGCTCAACGGGAACCGGGGAGCTGTTTTTT; CDR3 protein: CASKGSTGTGELFF
V gene: TRBV20-1; J gene: TRBJ1-1; clone size: NA; D gene: NA; CDR3 DNA: TGCAGTGCTCCCATGAACACTGAAGCTTTCTTT; CDR3 protein: CSAPMNTEAFF
V gene: TRBV19; J gene: TRBJ1-6; clone size: NA; D gene: NA; CDR3 DNA: TGTGCCACCCAAGGCGGGGTTGGGAATTCACCCCTCCACTTT; CDR3 protein: CATQGGVGNSPLHF
V gene: TRBV27; J gene: TRBJ2-5; clone size: NA; D gene: NA; CDR3 DNA: TGTGCCAGCAGGGCGGTGTTTGGTCGGCTAAACCAAGAGACCCAGTACTTC; CDR3 protein: CASRAVFGRLNQETQYF
V gene: TRBV7-6; J gene: TRBJ2-2; clone size: NA; D gene: TRBD2; CDR3 DNA: TGTGCCAGCCGGAGCGGGAGCCGGGAGCTGTTTTTT; CDR3 protein: CASRSGSRELFF
V gene: TRBV4-3; J gene: TRBJ1-4; clone size: NA; D gene: TRBD1; CDR3 DNA: TGCGCCAGCAGTCGAACAGGGGGCCATAATGAAAAACTGTTTTTT; CDR3 protein: CASSRTGGHNEKLFF
V gene: TRBV4-1; J gene: TRBJ1-2; clone size: NA; D gene: NA; CDR3 DNA: TGCGCCAGCAGCCAGCCATACGCGGGGTTCTCTGGCTACACCTTC; CDR3 protein: CASSQPYAGFSGYTF
V gene: TRBV7-9; J gene: TRBJ1-2; clone size: NA; D gene: NA; CDR3 DNA: TGTGCCAGCAGCTTTAGAGGTGGCTACACCTTC; CDR3 protein: CASSFRGGYTF
V gene: TRBV5-4; J gene: TRBJ2-7; clone size: NA; D gene: TRBD2; CDR3 DNA: TGTGCCAGCAGAGCGGGAGGCCTCTCCTACGAGCAGTACTTC; CDR3 protein: CASRAGGLSYEQYF